This T cell receptor (beta chain) was sequenced in a study of OX40 agonist ivuxolimab in advanced cancers. Study-level background: Earlier treatment with anti-PD-1, anti-PD-L1 or anti-CTLA-4 was permitted, and about 40% had received some. Broader study findings: At doses 0.1 to 3.0 mg/kg, CD4+ and CD8+ clones expanded. Some of the lowest clonal expansion was seen in partial responders at 0.1-3.0 mg/kg.

As to this clone: Antigen specificity is unknown.

The protocol was immunoSEQ multiplex PCR, while the TCRdb copy is restricted to in-frame clones and leaves out a portion. The sample has fewer than 70,000 clones; about 90% are singletons. Autoimmune disease history or systemic immunosuppression disqualified patients. Trimming pared 1 base from V and 8 bases from J, leaving 9 bases between. CDR1 and CDR2 (germline): SGHNT, YENEEA. The CDR3 extends over 13 amino acids. This TCR was sampled from an adult with an advanced solid tumor such as melanoma, head and neck, liver or kidney cancer. The rearrangement links TRBV11-3 to TRBJ2-1; a possible D gene is TRBD2 (5 bases). The material was CD4+ or CD8+ T cells sorted from blood, obtained in a trial of the OX40 agonist ivuxolimab. The CDR3 DNA reads as TGTGCCAGCAGCTTAGGAGGGCGGGATGAGCAGTTCTTC. Protein product: CASSLGGRDEQFF.